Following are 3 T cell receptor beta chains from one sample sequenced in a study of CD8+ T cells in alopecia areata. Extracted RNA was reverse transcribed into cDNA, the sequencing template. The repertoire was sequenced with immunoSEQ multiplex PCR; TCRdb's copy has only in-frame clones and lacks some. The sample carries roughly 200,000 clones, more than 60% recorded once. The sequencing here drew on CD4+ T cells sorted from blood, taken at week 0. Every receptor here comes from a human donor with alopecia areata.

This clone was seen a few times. This chain's CDR3 is CASSVPPPGPRTDTQYF. The CDR3 nucleotides read TGTGCCAGCAGTGTCCCACCACCAGGGCCCCGCACAGATACGCAGTATTTT. The chain combines TRBV2 with TRBJ2-3; perhaps TRBD1 as D (5 bases). In germline, CDR1 is SNHLY, CDR2 FYNNEI. Trimming stripped 4 bases from V and 1 base from J, with 18 bases between. The CDR3 length is 17 residues. Supplemented by reference TRBV2 and TRBJ2-3, the full variable domain reads EPEVTQTPSHQVTQMGQEVILRCVPISNHLYFYWYRQILGQKVEFLVSFYNNEISEKSEIFDDQFSVERPDGSNFTLKIRSTKLEDSAMYFCASSVPPPGPRTDTQYFGPGTRLTVL.

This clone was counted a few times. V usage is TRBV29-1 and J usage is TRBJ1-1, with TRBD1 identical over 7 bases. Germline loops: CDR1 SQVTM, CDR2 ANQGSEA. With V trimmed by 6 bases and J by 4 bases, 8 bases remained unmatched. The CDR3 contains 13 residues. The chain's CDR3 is CSVLRQGVTEAFF. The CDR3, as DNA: TGCAGCGTCCTTCGGCAGGGGGTCACTGAAGCTTTCTTT.

The chain's CDR3 is CSVRDGAVSPLHF. The CDR3 coding sequence is TGCAGCGTTCGAGACGGGGCGGTTTCACCCCTCCACTTT. The rearrangement links TRBV29-1 to TRBJ1-6, with D possibly matching TRBD1 (5 bases). In germline, CDR1 is SQVTM, CDR2 ANQGSEA. The CDR3 loop spans 13 amino acids. V was pared by 5 bases and J by 9 bases, with 14 bases between.